This TCR beta chain was sequenced in a study of circulating tumor DNA in untreated peripheral T-cell lymphoma. General observations from the study: In approximately 78% of patients, tumor-specific clonotypes were identified.

This tumor tissue came from a pretreatment baseline collection. The germline V gene encodes CDR1 MGHRA and CDR2 YSYEKL. This CDR3 is 14 amino acids long. The ends were cut back, 1 base at V and 2 bases at J, with 8 bases in the middle. To note about this clone: The antigen is unknown.

Using immunoSEQ multiplex PCR, the repertoire was profiled, and TCRdb retains in-frame clones only, with some absent. The data hold about 6,600 clones, with 70% to 85% observed a single time. The sequenced sample consisted of tumor tissue. The chain has TRBV4-1 and TRBJ1-2; TRBD1 is a possible D gene (6 bases). The clonotype comes from a human donor with peripheral T-cell lymphoma. The CDR3 reads CASSQGGANYGYTF. CDR3 bases: TGCGCCAGCAGCCAAGGGGGGGCGAACTATGGCTACACCTTC.